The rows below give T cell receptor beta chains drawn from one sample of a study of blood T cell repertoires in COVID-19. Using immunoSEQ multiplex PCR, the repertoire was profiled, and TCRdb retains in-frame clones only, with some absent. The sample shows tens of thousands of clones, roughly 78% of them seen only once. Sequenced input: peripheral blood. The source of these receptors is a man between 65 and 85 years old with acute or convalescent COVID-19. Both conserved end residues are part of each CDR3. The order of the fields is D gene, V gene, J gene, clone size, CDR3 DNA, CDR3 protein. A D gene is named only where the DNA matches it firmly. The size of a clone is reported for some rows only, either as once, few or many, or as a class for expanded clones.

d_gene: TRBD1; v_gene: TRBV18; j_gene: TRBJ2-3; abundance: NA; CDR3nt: TGTGCCAGCTCACCACGTACCAAGCAGGGGGTCACAGATACGCAGTATTTT; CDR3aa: CASSPRTKQGVTDTQYF
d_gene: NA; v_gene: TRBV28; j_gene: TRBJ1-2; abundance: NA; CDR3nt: TGTGCCAGCAGCCCAGGGTTTGTGGATGGCTACACCTTC; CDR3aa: CASSPGFVDGYTF
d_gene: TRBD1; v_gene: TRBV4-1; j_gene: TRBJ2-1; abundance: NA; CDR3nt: TGCGCCAGCGGACGTCCCGGGACAGGGTTCGGAAGCAATGAGCAGTTCTTC; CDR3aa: CASGRPGTGFGSNEQFF
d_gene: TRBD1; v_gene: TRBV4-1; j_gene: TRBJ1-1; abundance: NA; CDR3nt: TGCGCCAGCAGCCAAGGGGGACACTCAGGGGGATACACTGAAGCTTTCTTT; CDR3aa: CASSQGGHSGGYTEAFF
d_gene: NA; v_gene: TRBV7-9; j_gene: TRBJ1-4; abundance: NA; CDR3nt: TGTGCCAGCAACGTACCTTTAAGAGGGGAAAAACTGTTTTTT; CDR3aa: CASNVPLRGEKLFF
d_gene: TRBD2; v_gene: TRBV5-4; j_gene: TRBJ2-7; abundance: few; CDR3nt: TGTGCCAGCAGCACCCGGACTAGCAGCGCCGGCGAGCAGTACTTC; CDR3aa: CASSTRTSSAGEQYF
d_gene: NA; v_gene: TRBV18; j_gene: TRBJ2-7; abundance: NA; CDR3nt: TGTGCCAGCTCACCCTCACTAGGAAACGAGCAGTACTTC; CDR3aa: CASSPSLGNEQYF
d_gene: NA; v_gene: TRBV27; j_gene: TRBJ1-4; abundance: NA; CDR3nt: TGTGCCAGCAGTTTCTCGGGGGGCGGTGAAAAACTGTTTTTT; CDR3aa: CASSFSGGGEKLFF
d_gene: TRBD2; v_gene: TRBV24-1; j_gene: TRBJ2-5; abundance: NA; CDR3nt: TGTGCCACCAGTGATAGCAGCGGGAGTGGCATTCGGACCCAGTACTTC; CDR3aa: CATSDSSGSGIRTQYF
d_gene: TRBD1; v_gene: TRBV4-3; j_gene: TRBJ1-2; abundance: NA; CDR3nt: TGCGCCAGCAGCCTGGACAGGGCTAACTATGGCTACACCTTC; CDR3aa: CASSLDRANYGYTF
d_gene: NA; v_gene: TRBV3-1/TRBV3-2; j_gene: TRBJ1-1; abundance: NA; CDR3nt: TGTGCCAGCAGCAACCGGGACACTGAAGCTTTCTTT; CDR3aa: CASSNRDTEAFF
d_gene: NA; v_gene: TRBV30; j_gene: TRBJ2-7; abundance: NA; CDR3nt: TGTGCCTGGAGTCTCATCGGGGGCTCCTACGAGCAGTACTTC; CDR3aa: CAWSLIGGSYEQYF
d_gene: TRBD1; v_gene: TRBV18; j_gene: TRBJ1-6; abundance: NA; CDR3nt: TGTGCCAGCTCACCCAAGAGGACAGGGTCGGATTCACCCCTCCACTTT; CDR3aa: CASSPKRTGSDSPLHF
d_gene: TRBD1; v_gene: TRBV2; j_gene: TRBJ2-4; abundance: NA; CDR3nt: TGTGCCAGCAGTGAAGGGGGAACAGGGGTTGAAAACATTCAGTACTTC; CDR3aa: CASSEGGTGVENIQYF
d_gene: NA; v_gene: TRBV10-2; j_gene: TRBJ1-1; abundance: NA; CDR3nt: TGCGCCAGCAGTGAAATCCAGGGGAGAACTGAAGCTTTCTTT; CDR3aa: CASSEIQGRTEAFF
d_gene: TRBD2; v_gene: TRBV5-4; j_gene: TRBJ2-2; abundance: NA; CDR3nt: TGTGCCAGCAGCCTCGGGACTAGCGGCGTCGGGGAGCTGTTTTTT; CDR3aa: CASSLGTSGVGELFF
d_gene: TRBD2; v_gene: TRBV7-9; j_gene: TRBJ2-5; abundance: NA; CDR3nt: TGTGCCAGCAGCTTAGGAGCCTCCGGGACTAGCTTAATTGGGGAGACCCAGTACTTC; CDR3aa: CASSLGASGTSLIGETQYF
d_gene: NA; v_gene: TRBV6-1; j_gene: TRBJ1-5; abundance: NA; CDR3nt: TGTGCCAGCAGTGCGACTTTTGGGCAGCCCCAGCATTTT; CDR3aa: CASSATFGQPQHF
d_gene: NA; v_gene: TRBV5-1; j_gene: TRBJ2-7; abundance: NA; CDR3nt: TGCGCCAGCAGCTTGGCAGGGCGAAGGACCTCCTACGAGCAGTACTTC; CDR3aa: CASSLAGRRTSYEQYF
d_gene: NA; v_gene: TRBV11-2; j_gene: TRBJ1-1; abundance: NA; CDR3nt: TGTGCCAGCAGCTTAGACAGGGTTGGCACTGAAGCTTTCTTT; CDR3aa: CASSLDRVGTEAFF
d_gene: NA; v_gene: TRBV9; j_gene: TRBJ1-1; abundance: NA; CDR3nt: TGTGCCAGCAGCCCCTTGAGCAGGGACACTGAAGCTTTCTTT; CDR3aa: CASSPLSRDTEAFF
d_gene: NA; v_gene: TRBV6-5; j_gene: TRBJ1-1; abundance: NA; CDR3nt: TGTGCCAGCAGGGCACAGATACTGAACACTGAAGCTTTCTTT; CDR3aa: CASRAQILNTEAFF
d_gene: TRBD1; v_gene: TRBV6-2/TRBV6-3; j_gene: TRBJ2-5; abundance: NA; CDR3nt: TGTGCCAGCAGTTACCCAGTGACAGGGGAAAGGGAGACCCAGTACTTC; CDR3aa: CASSYPVTGERETQYF
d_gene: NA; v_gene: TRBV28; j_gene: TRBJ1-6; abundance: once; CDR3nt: TGTGCCAGCAGTCCGATAGGGGCCGGGAGTTCCTATAATTCACCCCTCCACTTT; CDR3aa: CASSPIGAGSSYNSPLHF
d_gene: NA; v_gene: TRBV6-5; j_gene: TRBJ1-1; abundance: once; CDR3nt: TGTGCCAGCACCGAAGACGGACTGAAAACTGAAGCTTTCTTT; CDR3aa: CASTEDGLKTEAFF
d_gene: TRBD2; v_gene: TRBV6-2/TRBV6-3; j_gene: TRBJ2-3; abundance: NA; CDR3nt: TGTGCCAGCAGTTACTCCTGGAAAAATCTAGCGGGGCGCACAGATACGCAGTATTTT; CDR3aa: CASSYSWKNLAGRTDTQYF
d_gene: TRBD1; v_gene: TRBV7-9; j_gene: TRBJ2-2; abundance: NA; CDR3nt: TGTGCCAGCAGCATTTCCGGGACAGGGCTGCTGTTTTTT; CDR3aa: CASSISGTGLLFF
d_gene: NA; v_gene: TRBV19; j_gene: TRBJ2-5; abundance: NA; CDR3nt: TGTGCCAGTAGTATTCAGGGGGGAAGCCGCTTGCAAGAGACCCAGTACTTC; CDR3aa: CASSIQGGSRLQETQYF
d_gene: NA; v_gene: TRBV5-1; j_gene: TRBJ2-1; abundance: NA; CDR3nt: TGCGCCAGCAGCTTGGCCGGGACAAGTTACAATGAGCAGTTCTTC; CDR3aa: CASSLAGTSYNEQFF
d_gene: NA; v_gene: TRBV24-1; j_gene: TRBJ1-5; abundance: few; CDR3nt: TGTGCCACCAGTGATCCGCGGCAGGGAGGACAGCCCCAGCATTTT; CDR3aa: CATSDPRQGGQPQHF
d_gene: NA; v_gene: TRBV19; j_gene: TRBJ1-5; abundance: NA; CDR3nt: TGTGCCACCTCACCCCGGAGTAGTCTATTTGTCGATCAGCCCCAGCATTTT; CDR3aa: CATSPRSSLFVDQPQHF
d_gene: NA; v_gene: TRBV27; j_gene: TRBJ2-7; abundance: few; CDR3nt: TGTGCCAGCAGTTTATCGATATGGGGGCCGGGGTACGAGCAGTACTTC; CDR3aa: CASSLSIWGPGYEQYF
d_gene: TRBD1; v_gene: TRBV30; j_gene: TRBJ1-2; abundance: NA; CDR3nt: TGTGCCTGGACCCCCGGGACAGGGGGAGCCTATGGCTACACCTTC; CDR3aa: CAWTPGTGGAYGYTF
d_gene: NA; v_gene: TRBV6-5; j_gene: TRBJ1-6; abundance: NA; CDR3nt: TGTGCCAGCAGTTACTCGGGGCAGGGGAGTAATTCACCCCTCCACTTT; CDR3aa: CASSYSGQGSNSPLHF
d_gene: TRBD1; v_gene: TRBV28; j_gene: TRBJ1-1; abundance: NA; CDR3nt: TGTGCCAGCAGTTGGGGGGGGACAGGGCTCACTGAAGCTTTCTTT; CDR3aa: CASSWGGTGLTEAFF
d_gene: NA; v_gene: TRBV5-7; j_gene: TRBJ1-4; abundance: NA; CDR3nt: TGTGCCAGCACCAGGGTCAGGGTGGGTGAAAAACTGTTTTTT; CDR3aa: CASTRVRVGEKLFF
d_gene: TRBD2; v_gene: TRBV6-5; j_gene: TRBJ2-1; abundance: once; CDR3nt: TGTGCCAGCAGTTACTCGAGTCTAGCGGGAGAAAATGAGCAGTTCTTC; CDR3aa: CASSYSSLAGENEQFF
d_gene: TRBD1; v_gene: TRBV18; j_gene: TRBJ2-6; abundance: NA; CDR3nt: TGTGCCAGCTCAAGACAGGGAACTGGGGCCAACGTCCTGACTTTC; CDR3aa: CASSRQGTGANVLTF
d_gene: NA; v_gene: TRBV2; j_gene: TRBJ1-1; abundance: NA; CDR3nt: TGTGCCAGCAAGAACAGTGTGAACACTGAAGCTTTCTTT; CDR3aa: CASKNSVNTEAFF